The present T cell receptor (beta chain) was sequenced within a study of blood T cells in healthy people across ages. Study at large: Roughly one uniquely barcoded beta molecule per two T cells was captured.

The sample providers were healthy Caucasian people from Russia, aged about 6 to 95. Samples each yielded at least 5.5 micrograms of total RNA. This clonotype was seen a handful of times. Its antigen remains unidentified. Study-wide results and limits: Among T cells, TCR beta diversity per million cells dropped roughly linearly as age rose.

V was shortened by 10 bases and J by 4 bases, with 16 bases between the two germline ends. Germline CDR1 and CDR2: ENHRY and SYGVKD. The CDR3 contains 13 residues. For the second PCR, which ran for about 7 to 11 cycles, a sample-barcoded 5' primer and a J-beta primer mix were used. TCRdb reanalysed the 5' RACE reads using MiXCR and keeps one entry per CDR3 protein. The sample carries 1.5 million to 2 million distinct CDR3 sequences, roughly 28% recorded once. Sequenced material: blood. V and J are TRBV10-3 and TRBJ1-1; D remains ambiguous. The sequence was obtained from a woman aged 25 to 39 in good health. In DNA form, the CDR3 reads TGTGCCACCACCGGGCCGGCGGCCACTGAAGCTTTCTTT. As protein: CATTGPAATEAFF.